The T cell receptor beta chain described here comes from a study (dated by TCRdb to between 2014 and 2017). Regarding the complete study: Whether tumor-infiltrating Tregs in breast cancer are recruited from blood Tregs or converted in situ from other CD4+ T cell subsets was tested.

The Miltenyi Naive CD4+ T Cell Isolation kit was used to purify naive CD4+ T cells, and Tregs were depleted with CD25 microbeads. Tregs, naive and memory CD4+ T cells from tumor, blood and ipsilateral draining lymph nodes of a handful of breast cancer patients underwent full-length TCR alpha and beta sequencing. Ficoll density gradient centrifugation was used to isolate mononuclear cells from lymph nodes or from 45 to 50 ml of peripheral blood. FACS confirmed that the sorted cell populations were more than 90% pure. Full-length TCR variable regions were amplified by 5' RACE PCR with constant-region reverse primers, and semi-nested PCR with Nested Universal Primer A was subsequently performed. The ReliaPrep RNA Cell Miniprep System was used to extract total RNA, which was then reverse transcribed into 5'RACE-ready cDNA with the SMARTer RACE 5'/3' Kit. Full-length TCR alpha and beta libraries were barcoded with multiplex adaptors and sequenced on an Illumina MiSeq. As for how the authors treated the data: For each of nine subset-tissue groups, sequencing data from the five patients were pooled, and the groups were compared by unsupervised clustering of TCR gene usage. The Morisita-Horn index was used to calculate repertoire similarity, with shared sequences weighted by how much each contributed to each repertoire. TCRdb cleaned the public reads at Q25 with fastp, built clones with MiXCR and kept in-frame beta chains. Every distinct CDR3 protein forms one entry, paired with its most common genes and DNA. The V and J calls follow TCRdb's processing rather than the paper's. This sample lists tens of thousands of distinct CDR3 sequences; 15% to 20% were detected once. The ten largest clones add up to 2% to 2.5% of the sample.

Compared with the rest of its sample, this clonotype is medium-sized (0.01 to 0.1%). It has no known antigen specificity. Base qualities are not recorded, but no much larger clone differs from it by a single base. Summary of the overall study and its limitations: The validation in the larger cohort was limited to a single TCR beta V-J rearrangement instead of whole repertoires. The TCR alpha and beta sequences of tumor-infiltrating Tregs showed the greatest overlap with tumor naive CD4+ T cells, followed by blood naive CD4+ T cells. Tumor memory CD4+ T cell TCR gene usage was found to cluster with blood and lymph node memory CD4+ cells and with lymph node naive CD4+ cells.

This receptor was obtained from a female donor with breast cancer. Sequences were obtained from naive CD4+ T cells sorted from blood. The cell subset or site label on this specimen signifies: naive CD4+ T cells, CD4+CD45RA+CD25-.

The CDR3 in this case is CASSQDNRQGNTEAFF. The base sequence is TGTGCCAGCAGCCAAGATAATCGACAGGGGAACACTGAAGCTTTCTTT. The chain couples TRBV4-2 to TRBJ1-1, with 7 bases aligning to TRBD1. According to the germline V gene, CDR1 reads LGHNA and CDR2 reads YNFKEQ. The CDR3 numbers 16 residues from cysteine through phenylalanine. Solely the CDR3 DNA is kept, with 48 bases framed from the first base. Trimmed from V: 0 bases; trimmed from J: 1 base; junction bases lacking a gene match: 5.